The next 28 T cell receptor beta chains were all read from a single sample in a study of a mutant IDH1 vaccine in newly diagnosed glioma. TCRdb keeps only in-frame clones here, not all; method: immunoSEQ multiplex PCR. The table has around 64,000 clones, 80% to 90% seen once; the top ten hold approximately 4.5%. The time point was: baseline, week 1 (first vaccination visit). Described treatment: pre-vaccination baseline after standard-of-care therapy. The source was peripheral blood mononuclear cells (PBMCs), collected from a glioma patient treated with radiotherapy, temozolomide or both. The receptors originated from a woman between 18 and 29 years old with glioma. Some clones in this sample may be carry-over from other donors' samples.

The CDR3 loop reads CASSLYLDTEAFF. The CDR3 coding sequence is TGTGCCAGCAGCTTATACCTGGACACTGAAGCTTTCTTT. The rearrangement uses TRBV7-8 and TRBJ1-1; no clear D gene. CDR1 is SGHVS, CDR2 FQNEAQ, per germline. V lost 2 bases and J 3 bases, leaving 7 bases between the germline ends. The CDR3 is 13 amino acids.

This clone was picked up a small number of times. The rearrangement links TRBV4-2 to TRBJ1-2; 9 bases match TRBD1. CDR1 LGHNA and CDR2 YNFKEQ come from the germline V gene. After removal of 1 base from V and 2 bases from J, the junction contained 5 bases not matched to a gene. The length of the CDR3 is 16 residues. CDR3 in amino acids: CASSQGQGVRNYGYTF. DNA of the CDR3: TGTGCCAGCAGCCAAGGACAGGGGGTTCGGAACTATGGCTACACCTTC.

The CDR3 reads CASSLTSGNQYF. The DNA of the CDR3 is TGCGCCAGCAGCTTAACTAGCGGGAACCAGTACTTC. The chain carries TRBV5-1 and TRBJ2-7, with TRBD2 matching over 10 bases. Germline V CDR1 and CDR2: SGHRS, YFSETQ. The CDR3 sequence is 12 residues long. V dropped 2 bases and J dropped 10; count of bases not matched to a gene: 3.

This clone was seen a few times. The gene calls are TRBV5-4 and TRBJ2-1; possibly TRBD1 for D (5 bases). The CDR3 runs 12 residues. The germline V gene has CDR1 SGHNT and CDR2 YYREEE (reference sequence). Trimming removed 4 bases from V and 9 bases from J, with 11 bases in between. CDR3 coding DNA: TGTGCCAGCAGCCCGCAGGGCACTGAGCAGTTCTTC. Its protein product is CASSPQGTEQFF.

J is TRBJ2-5 and V is TRBV7-9; a weak D match, TRBD1 (5 bases). V was shortened by 1 base and J by 9 bases, with 12 bases between the two germline ends. Per germline, CDR1 SEHNR and CDR2 FQNEAQ (reference sequence). This CDR3 has 13 amino acids. Here the CDR3 reads CASSLGSPGSQYF. CDR3 DNA: TGTGCCAGCAGCTTAGGGTCACCAGGGTCCCAGTACTTC. Complete variable domain (other parts from reference TRBV7-9 and TRBJ2-5): DTGVSQNPRHKITKRGQNVTFRCDPISEHNRLYWYRQTLGQGPEFLTYFQNEAQLEKSRLLSDRFSAERPKGSFSTLEIQRTEQGDSAMYLCASSLGSPGSQYFGPGTRLLVL.

The chain has TRBV4-1 and TRBJ1-5; D is ambiguous. Germline-derived CDR1 and CDR2 are MGHRA and YSYEKL. Trimming removed 0 bases from V and 0 bases from J, with 15 bases in between. The CDR3 is made up of 18 amino acids. CDR3 bases: TGCGCCAGCAGCCAAGATGTAGACCGGGCTGATAGCAATCAGCCCCAGCATTTT. As protein: CASSQDVDRADSNQPQHF.

The chain joins TRBV11-2 to TRBJ1-1, with TRBD1 as a possible D gene (5 bases). CDR1 and CDR2 from the germline V gene are SGHAT and FQNNGV. The CDR3 length is 15 residues. The V end was cut by 0 bases, the J end by 2 bases, with 10 bases between. The CDR3 sequence is CASSLDRVTNTEAFF. CDR3 bases: TGTGCCAGCAGCTTAGACAGGGTGACAAACACTGAAGCTTTCTTT.

The rearrangement joins TRBV6-6 to TRBJ1-2; 9 bases agree with TRBD1. The CDR3 covers 15 residues. The germline V gene has CDR1 MNHNY and CDR2 SVGAGI (reference sequence). With 4 bases clipped from V and 6 bases from J, the junction kept 9 bases outside the gene matches. This CDR3 is CASSFTGGAGNGYTF. The CDR3 DNA follows: TGTGCCAGCAGTTTTACAGGGGGCGCGGGGAATGGCTACACCTTC.

The rearrangement links TRBV7-2 to TRBJ1-2, with a possible D match to TRBD1 (6 bases). The V and J ends lost 2 bases and 7 bases respectively, with 14 bases between them. The CDR3 is 14 residues long. CDR1 is SGHTA, CDR2 FQGNSA, per germline. The CDR3 region has the DNA TGTGCCAGCAGCTTACAACAGGGAGGAAGTGGCTACACCTTC. Encoded protein: CASSLQQGGSGYTF.

This clone was recorded once. The chain combines TRBV5-6 with TRBJ2-5, with D possibly TRBD1 on 5 matching bases. CDR3 length equals 17 residues. Germline V gives CDR1 SGHDT, CDR2 YYEEEE. V lost 0 bases and J 2 bases, leaving 17 bases between the germline ends. Written as DNA, the CDR3 is TGTGCCAGCAGCTTGGATGGTGACAGAGCCCCGCAAGAGACCCAGTACTTC. Translating gives CASSLDGDRAPQETQYF.

This CDR3 reads CASSREAGGSANYGYTF. The DNA for the CDR3 is TGCGCCAGCAGCCGTGAGGCAGGGGGATCAGCTAACTATGGCTACACCTTC. J is TRBJ1-2 and V is TRBV5-1, with 7 bases matching TRBD1. The J segment lost 0 bases and the V segment lost 4 bases, leaving 12 bases of the junction unmatched. Germline loops: CDR1 SGHRS, CDR2 YFSETQ. The CDR3 runs to 17 residues. Full variable domain (rest looked up from reference TRBV5-1 and TRBJ1-2): KAGVTQTPRYLIKTRGQQVTLSCSPISGHRSVSWYQQTPGQGLQFLFEYFSETQRNKGNFPGRFSGRQFSNSRSEMNVSTLELGDSALYLCASSREAGGSANYGYTFGSGTRLTVV.

This chain connects TRBV5-5 to TRBJ1-2, with D unresolved. Germline V gene sequence: CDR1 SGHKS, CDR2 YYEKEE (reference sequence). CDR3 size: 14 residues. Trimming shortened V by 7 bases and J by 0 bases, and 13 bases separated the two germline ends. The CDR3 region is CASARSTTNYGYTF. CDR3 nucleotides: TGTGCCAGCGCCCGCAGTACTACTAACTATGGCTACACCTTC.

The CDR3 DNA reads TGTGCCAGCAGCGAACTAGCGGGAGGGATAGATACGCAGTATTTT. Translating gives CASSELAGGIDTQYF. The rearrangement uses TRBV9 and TRBJ2-3, with 13 bases identical to TRBD2. CDR1 is SGDLS, CDR2 YYNGEE, per germline. The CDR3 consists of 15 residues. V dropped 3 bases and J dropped 5; count of bases not matched to a gene: 3.

The chain combines TRBV6-6 with TRBJ2-1; 9 nucleotides match TRBD1. The CDR3 consists of 15 residues. J gave up 7 bases and V 5 bases, and 9 bases lay outside the gene matches. The germline V gene has CDR1 MNHNY and CDR2 SVGAGI (reference sequence). The CDR3, as DNA: TGTGCCAGCAGTCGCGGGACAGGGCAACGGAATGAGCAGTTCTTC. Translated, it gives CASSRGTGQRNEQFF.

The CDR3 bases are TGTGCCAGCAGCCAAGGTCGCATCGGGGGAAGCGACGAGCAGTACTTC. Amino acids: CASSQGRIGGSDEQYF. The rearrangement uses TRBV4-2 and TRBJ2-7; weak D call: TRBD2 (6 bases). CDR3 length: 16 residues. V lost 1 base, J lost 5 bases, and 18 bases lay in between. CDR1 LGHNA and CDR2 YNFKEQ come from the germline V gene.

This sequence joins TRBV18 and TRBJ1-2; D is perhaps TRBD1 (5 bases). Trimming stripped 5 bases from V and 2 bases from J, with 12 bases between. The CDR3 is made up of 14 amino acids. Germline CDR1 reads KGHSH; CDR2 reads LQKENI. The CDR3 sequence: CASSTTDQNYGYTF. In DNA, the CDR3 is TGTGCCAGCTCAACGACAGATCAGAACTATGGCTACACCTTC.

The chain carries TRBV18 and TRBJ2-6; the D gene is possibly TRBD2 (5 bases). V was clipped by 3 bases and J by 1 base, with 10 bases between them. The CDR3 covers 16 residues. Germline V gene data show CDR1 as KGHSH and CDR2 as LQKENI. The CDR3 DNA reads as TGTGCCAGCTCACCCCTTACTAGGTCTGGGGCCAACGTCCTGACTTTC. It is translated as CASSPLTRSGANVLTF.

The genes are TRBV7-2 and TRBJ1-1; a possible D gene is TRBD1 (5 bases). V was clipped by 2 bases and J by 0 bases, with 10 bases between them. The germline CDR1 and CDR2 sequences are SGHTA and FQGNSA. The CDR3 extends over 15 amino acids. CDR3 sequence (DNA): TGTGCCAGCAGCTTAAGGGGACTCATGAACACTGAAGCTTTCTTT. Its protein is CASSLRGLMNTEAFF.

The rearrangement joins TRBV19 to TRBJ2-2, with D perhaps matching TRBD1 (5 bases). CDR1 is LNHDA, CDR2 SQIVND, per germline (reference sequence). V lost 9 bases to trimming and J lost 4 bases, with 15 bases between them. The CDR3 is 14 residues long. CDR3 DNA sequence: TGTGCCAGCCATCTACAGGCTCGCACCGGGGAGCTGTTTTTT. Translated: CASHLQARTGELFF.

This chain joins TRBV5-1 and TRBJ2-1; 11 bases map to TRBD2. The V gene end was trimmed by 4 bases and the J gene end by 0 bases; junction bases not matched to a gene: 6. This CDR3 spans 17 amino acids. In germline, CDR1 is SGHRS, CDR2 YFSETQ. CDR3 loop: CASSPGLAVSSYNEQFF. The CDR3 coding sequence is TGCGCCAGCAGCCCGGGACTAGCGGTTAGCTCCTACAATGAGCAGTTCTTC.

This clone was recorded a few times. The chain is built from TRBV4-2 and TRBJ2-7; no clear D. Germline assignment: CDR1 LGHNA and CDR2 YNFKEQ. Between the trimmed V and J ends, which lost 0 bases and 4 bases, there was a span of 13 bases. This CDR3 is 15 amino acids long. CDR3 amino acids: CASSQDLVQVYEQYF. CDR3 bases: TGTGCCAGCAGCCAAGATCTGGTCCAGGTGTACGAGCAGTACTTC.

This chain joins TRBV7-2 and TRBJ1-2, with no clear D. The germline gives CDR1 SGHTA, CDR2 FQGNSA. The CDR3 contains 14 residues. V was cut by 5 bases and J by 4 bases, with 14 bases left in between. CDR3 coding DNA: TGTGCCAGCAGCCTATCCCTCCCTGTCTATGGCTACACCTTC. Translation: CASSLSLPVYGYTF. Filled out from reference TRBV7-2 and TRBJ1-2, the complete variable domain reads GAGVSQSPSNKVTEKGKDVELRCDPISGHTALYWYRQSLGQGLEFLIYFQGNSAPDKSGLPSDRFSAERTGGSVSTLTIQRTQQEDSAVYLCASSLSLPVYGYTFGSGTRLTVV.

The rearrangement links TRBV18 to TRBJ1-1; D remains ambiguous. CDR1 and CDR2 (germline): KGHSH, LQKENI. The CDR3 is 13 amino acids. V lost 8 bases, J lost 0 bases, and 10 bases lay in between. The CDR3 bases are TGTGCCAGCCTAAAAGAAATGAACACTGAAGCTTTCTTT. This encodes CASLKEMNTEAFF.

V usage is TRBV7-9 and J usage is TRBJ1-1; D gene uncertain. V was pared by 5 bases and J by 6 bases, with 10 bases between. The CDR3 runs 12 residues. CDR1 and CDR2 (germline): SEHNR, FQNEAQ (reference sequence). The CDR3 here is CASSDGLAEAFF. The CDR3 bases are TGTGCCAGCAGCGACGGGCTTGCTGAAGCTTTCTTT.

The V gene is TRBV9, the J gene TRBJ1-6; D gene unclear. The CDR3 length is 17 residues. Germline loops: CDR1 SGDLS, CDR2 YYNGEE. Trimming pared 4 bases from V and 0 bases from J, leaving 14 bases between. The DNA for the CDR3 is TGTGCCAGCAGCCCAGAGAGCCAGAGCTCCTATAATTCACCCCTCCACTTT. Translation gives CASSPESQSSYNSPLHF.

CDR3 nucleotide sequence: TGTGCCAGCAGCTTAGGGACAGGGGAGGGCGAGACCCAGTACTTC. Translated, it gives CASSLGTGEGETQYF. J is TRBJ2-5 and V is TRBV11-2; TRBD1 matches at 9 bases. Germline V gene sequence: CDR1 SGHAT, CDR2 FQNNGV. V shed 1 base and J 5 bases; nucleotides not matched to a gene: 5. This CDR3 spans 15 amino acids.

The chain couples TRBV29-1 to TRBJ2-1; TRBD2 might be the D (5 bases). Germline V CDR1 and CDR2: SQVTM, ANQGSEA. Trimming shortened V by 7 bases and J by 6 bases, and 10 bases separated the two germline ends. CDR3 size: 11 residues. The CDR3 sequence is CSGILGNEQFF. CDR3 nucleotides: TGCAGCGGTATACTAGGCAATGAGCAGTTCTTC.

This chain joins TRBV4-1 and TRBJ2-1; 9 bases fit TRBD2. V shed 6 bases and J 4 bases; nucleotides not matched to a gene: 10. Germline V lookup: CDR1 MGHRA, CDR2 YSYEKL. The CDR3 contains 16 residues. In nucleotides, the CDR3 is TGCGCCAGCAGACCGGGACTAGCATTTGGATACAATGAGCAGTTCTTC. Its translation: CASRPGLAFGYNEQFF.